Sequencing of this T cell receptor beta chain was carried out in a study of kidney transplant recipient with SARS-CoV-2 infection. Many counts were recorded for this clonotype. TCRdb recomputed calls from the reads with MiXCR, one row per CDR3 protein. The sample lists 200,000 to 300,000 distinct CDR3 sequences; roughly 26% were seen once. The V gene end was trimmed by 0 bases and the J gene end by 3 bases; junction bases not matched to a gene: 8. The CDR3 length is 18 residues. The germline V gene has CDR1 ENHRY and CDR2 SYGVKD. Sample: a blood sample, taken at baseline and on day 111 from a kidney transplant recipient. The TCR originated in a male patient aged 25-45 years who had COVID-19 and was a kidney transplant recipient. Some T cells may possibly be graft donor cells. This chain uses TRBV10-3 with TRBJ1-6; 7 bases are shared with TRBD1. The CDR3 spells CAISESMSGGGYNSPLHF. In DNA, the CDR3 is TGTGCCATCAGTGAGTCGATGTCAGGGGGTGGCTATAATTCACCCCTCCACTTT.